A single T cell receptor (beta chain) is shown here with its context. Its antigen remains unknown. The PCR used 60 Vbeta and 13 Jbeta primers. The data were produced by immunoSEQ multiplex PCR, yet TCRdb's version contains in-frame clones alone and is incomplete. This sample has some 160,000 clones, with about 72% found just once. The data were obtained in a study of cytomegalovirus exposure and HLA in healthy donors. The study's findings and limits: Productive status was seen about 90% or about 30% of the time for most TCR beta V segments in an earlier analysis. Many donors carried some public TCRs, although rarity characterized most TCR sequences. The investigators catalogued 164 TCR beta chains as cytomegalovirus-associated.

Donors sampled were nominally healthy, though unrecorded immune exposures were likely. V lost 6 bases and J 5 bases, leaving 16 bases between the germline ends. Germline lookup yields CDR1 SGHTA and CDR2 FQGNSA. The CDR3 has 14 amino acids. The TCR comes from a man aged 35 to 55 in good health and CMV-seronegative. The rearrangement joins TRBV7-2 to TRBJ1-1; possibly TRBD1 for D (6 bases). The sequenced sample consisted of PBMCs. The CDR3 spells CASSNPQGNTEAFF. The CDR3 bases are TGTGCCAGCAGTAATCCACAGGGCAATACTGAAGCTTTCTTT.